This T cell receptor beta chain was obtained from a study of T cell responses to AZD1222 COVID-19 vaccine. Whole-study findings and limits: Just a handful of people given AZD1222 tested seropositive at baseline.

Sequenced by immunoSEQ multiplex PCR; TCRdb stores in-frame clones only, minus some. The sample yields some 130,000 clones, more than 75% seen once. Comments on this clone: Its specificity is not known.

The specimen comprised peripheral blood, sampled on day 0 of AZD1222 vaccination. This TCR was sampled from an adult in good health.

The CDR3 sequence: CASTPQGKTEAFF. The CDR3 DNA sequence: TGTGCCAGCACACCCCAGGGGAAAACTGAAGCTTTCTTT. The chain uses TRBV12-3 or TRBV12-4 and TRBJ1-1; maybe TRBD1 (6 bases). The CDR3 is 13 amino acids. Deletions cut 7 bases from V and 5 bases from J, with 14 bases between.